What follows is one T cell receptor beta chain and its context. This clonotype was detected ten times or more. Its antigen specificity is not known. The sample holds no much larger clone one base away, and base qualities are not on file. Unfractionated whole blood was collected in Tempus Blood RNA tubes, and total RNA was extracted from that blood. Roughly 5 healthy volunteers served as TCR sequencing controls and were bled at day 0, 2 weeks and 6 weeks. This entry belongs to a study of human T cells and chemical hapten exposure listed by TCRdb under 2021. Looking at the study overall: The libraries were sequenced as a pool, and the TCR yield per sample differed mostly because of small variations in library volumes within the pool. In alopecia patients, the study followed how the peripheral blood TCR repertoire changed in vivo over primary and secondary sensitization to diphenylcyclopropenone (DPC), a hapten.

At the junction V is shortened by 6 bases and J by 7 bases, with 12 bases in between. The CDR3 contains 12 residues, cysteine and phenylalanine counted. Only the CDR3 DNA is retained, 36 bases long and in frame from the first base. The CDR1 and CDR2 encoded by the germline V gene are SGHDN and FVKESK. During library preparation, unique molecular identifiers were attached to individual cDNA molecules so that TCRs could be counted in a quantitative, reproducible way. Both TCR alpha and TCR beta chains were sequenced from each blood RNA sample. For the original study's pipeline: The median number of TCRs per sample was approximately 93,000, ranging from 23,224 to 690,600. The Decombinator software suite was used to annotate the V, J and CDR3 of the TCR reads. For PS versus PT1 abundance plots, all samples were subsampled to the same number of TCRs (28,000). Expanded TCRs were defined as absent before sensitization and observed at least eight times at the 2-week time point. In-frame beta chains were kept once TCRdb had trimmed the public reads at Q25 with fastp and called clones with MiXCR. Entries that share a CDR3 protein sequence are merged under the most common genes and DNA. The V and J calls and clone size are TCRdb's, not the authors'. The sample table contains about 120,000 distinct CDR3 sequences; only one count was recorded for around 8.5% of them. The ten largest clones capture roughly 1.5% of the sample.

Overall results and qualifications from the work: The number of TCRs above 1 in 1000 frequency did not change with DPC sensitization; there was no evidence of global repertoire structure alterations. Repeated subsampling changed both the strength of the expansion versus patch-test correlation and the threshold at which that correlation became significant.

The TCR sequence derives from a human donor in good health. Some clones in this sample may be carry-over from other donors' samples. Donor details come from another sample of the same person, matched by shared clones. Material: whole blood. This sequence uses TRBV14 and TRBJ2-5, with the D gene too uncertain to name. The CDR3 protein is CASSQRYRTQYF. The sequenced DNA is TGTGCCAGCAGTCAACGATACCGGACCCAGTACTTC.